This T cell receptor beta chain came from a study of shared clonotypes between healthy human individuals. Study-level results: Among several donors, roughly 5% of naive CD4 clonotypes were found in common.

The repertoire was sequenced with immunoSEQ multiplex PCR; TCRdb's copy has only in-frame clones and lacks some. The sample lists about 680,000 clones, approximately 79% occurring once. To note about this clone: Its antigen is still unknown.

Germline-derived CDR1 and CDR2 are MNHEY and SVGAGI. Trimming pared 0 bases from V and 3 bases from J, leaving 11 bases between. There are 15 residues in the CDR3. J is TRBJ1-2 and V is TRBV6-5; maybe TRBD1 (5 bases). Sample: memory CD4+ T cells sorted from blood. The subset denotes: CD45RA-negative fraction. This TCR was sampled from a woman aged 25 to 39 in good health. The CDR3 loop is CASSYSGQGDYGYTF. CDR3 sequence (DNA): TGTGCCAGCAGTTACTCGGGGCAGGGCGACTATGGCTACACCTTC.